One sample yielded the 4 T cell receptor beta chains listed below, sequenced in a study of T cell changes during pregnancy in multiple sclerosis. Profiled with immunoSEQ multiplex PCR; TCRdb holds only in-frame clones, not every one. The repertoire holds more than 95,000 clones, with roughly 92% as singletons. The sample consisted of peripheral blood, taken after pregnancy. The receptor source for this set is a female donor with multiple sclerosis, enrolled in a pregnancy study.

CDR3 sequence (DNA): TGTGCCAGCTCCTTAGGAAAAGCTCTAGGGGTTAACGAGCAGTACTTC. It specifies CASSLGKALGVNEQYF. The V and J genes are TRBV18 and TRBJ2-7; the D gene is possibly TRBD1 (5 bases). The CDR3 sequence is 16 residues long. Germline V gives CDR1 KGHSH, CDR2 LQKENI. Trimming stripped 6 bases from V and 5 bases from J, with 23 bases between.

The genes are TRBV28 and TRBJ1-5, with D possibly being TRBD1 (6 bases). Trimming took 6 bases from V and 0 from J, leaving 24 bases between them. The germline V gene has CDR1 MDHEN and CDR2 SYDVKM. This CDR3 contains 19 residues. CDR3 protein: CASSRGRVGTQHSNQPQHF. As DNA, the CDR3 is TGTGCCAGCAGCCGGGGAAGGGTCGGGACACAACATAGCAATCAGCCCCAGCATTTT.

The chain employs TRBV7-6 and TRBJ1-3; D perhaps matches TRBD1 (5 bases). This CDR3 is built from 16 residues. Germline loops: CDR1 SGHVS, CDR2 FNYEAQ. V was shortened by 3 bases and J by 2 bases, with 14 bases between the two germline ends. The CDR3: CASSLGLPNAGNTIYF. The CDR3 region has the DNA TGTGCCAGCAGCTTGGGACTCCCTAACGCTGGAAACACCATATATTTT.

The V call is TRBV28, the J call TRBJ2-1; tentatively, D is TRBD2 (6 bases). CDR1 is MDHEN and CDR2 is SYDVKM in the germline V gene. Trimming pared 2 bases from V and 2 bases from J, leaving 10 bases between. The CDR3 has 15 amino acids. Here the CDR3 DNA reads TGTGCCAGCAGTTTAACGGGACTGCCCTACAATGAGCAGTTCTTC. It translates to CASSLTGLPYNEQFF.